This T cell receptor (beta chain) was obtained from a study of T cell repertoires in cytomegalovirus infection. Study-level background: Based on public TCR beta signatures, there were indications of CMV infection and of a matching HLA type. Study-level points and caveats: HLA-C-restricted CMV-specific TCR beta clonotypes prevailed in the ex vivo response. Frequencies of public TCR beta families were cumulated, and this identified carriers of CMV plus the relevant HLA.

A single record per CDR3 protein comes from TCRdb applying MiXCR to the reads. The table includes under 150,000 distinct CDR3 sequences, roughly 9% detected once. This clonotype was counted between two and nine times. Its target is unknown. Sequenced input: PBMCs. The TCR originated in a human donor in good health (CMV status not recorded). Some clones in this sample may be carry-over from other donors' samples.

CDR3 sequence: CASSHYRDRANYGYTF. The CDR3 region has the DNA TGTGCCAGCAGCCACTACAGGGATCGGGCTAACTATGGCTACACCTTC. This chain joins TRBV28 and TRBJ1-2; a possible D gene is TRBD1 (6 bases). The CDR3 is 16 residues long. CDR1 and CDR2 from the germline V gene are MDHEN and SYDVKM. Trimming pared 6 bases from V and 0 bases from J, leaving 17 bases between.